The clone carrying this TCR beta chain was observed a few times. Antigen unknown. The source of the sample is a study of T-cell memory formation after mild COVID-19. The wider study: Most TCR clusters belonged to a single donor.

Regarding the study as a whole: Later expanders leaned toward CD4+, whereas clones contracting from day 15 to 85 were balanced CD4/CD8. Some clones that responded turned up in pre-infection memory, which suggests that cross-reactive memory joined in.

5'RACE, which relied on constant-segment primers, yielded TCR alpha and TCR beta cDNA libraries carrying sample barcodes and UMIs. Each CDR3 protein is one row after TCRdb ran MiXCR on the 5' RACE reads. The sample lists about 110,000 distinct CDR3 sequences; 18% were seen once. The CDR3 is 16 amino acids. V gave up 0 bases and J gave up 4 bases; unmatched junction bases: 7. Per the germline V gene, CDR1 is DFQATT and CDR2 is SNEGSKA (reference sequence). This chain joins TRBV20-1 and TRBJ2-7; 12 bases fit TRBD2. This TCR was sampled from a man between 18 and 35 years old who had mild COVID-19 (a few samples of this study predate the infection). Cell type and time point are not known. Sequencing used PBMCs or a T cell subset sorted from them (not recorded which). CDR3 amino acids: CSARDPTSGGGYEQYF. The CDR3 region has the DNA TGCAGTGCTAGAGACCCGACTAGCGGGGGAGGTTACGAGCAGTACTTC.